The 26 T cell receptor beta chains reported below all come from one sample, sequenced in a study of beta chain features in type 1 diabetes. The study, taken as a whole, reports: Within each of all four CD4+ subsets, Type 1 diabetes patients had TCRB CDR3s that were moderately but significantly shorter.

These receptors have no identified antigens. What was sequenced were expressed TCRB transcripts, since all of the isolated RNA had been reverse transcribed. Assay: immunoSEQ multiplex PCR; the TCRdb copy retains only in-frame clones and omits some. The table lists some 130,000 clones, 7% to 10% of them singletons. Material: central memory CD4+ T cells from blood. Receptor source: a man younger than 45 with type 1 diabetes.

The chain links TRBV5-1 to TRBJ1-6; D may be TRBD1 (5 bases). CDR3 length equals 15 residues. V lost 4 bases to trimming and J lost 7 bases, with 15 bases between them. Germline CDR1 is SGHRS and CDR2 is YFSETQ. CDR3 amino acids: CASSGSTGGNSPLHF. The CDR3 DNA reads TGCGCCAGCAGCGGGTCTACAGGAGGGAATTCACCCCTCCACTTT.

The chain is built from TRBV23-1 and TRBJ1-5; the D is unclear. TRBV23-1 is flagged as an ORF with uncertain function. The V and J ends lost 0 bases and 2 bases respectively, with 14 bases between them. The CDR3 contains 17 residues. The CDR3 sequence is CASSQSLVASGNQPQHF. Here the CDR3 DNA reads TGCGCCAGCAGTCAATCGCTGGTAGCGTCGGGCAATCAGCCCCAGCATTTT.

About this clone: Other DNA sequences in the same sample also yield this CDR3. This CDR3 is CASSQDRDYGYTF. The DNA for the CDR3 is TGTGCCAGCAGCCAAGACAGGGATTATGGCTACACCTTC. V is TRBV14 and J is TRBJ1-2; D possibly corresponds to TRBD1 (5 bases). V was clipped by 0 bases and J by 5 bases, with 7 bases between them. This CDR3 is 13 amino acids long. Germline CDR1 reads SGHDN; CDR2 reads FVKESK.

This clone was counted a few times. The rearrangement uses TRBV9 and TRBJ2-7; 7 nucleotides line up with TRBD2. In germline, CDR1 is SGDLS, CDR2 YYNGEE. J lost 6 bases, V lost 0 bases, and 6 bases had no gene match. This CDR3 has 14 residues. The CDR3 is CASSVGAGEGEQYF. The CDR3 region has the DNA TGTGCCAGCAGCGTAGGGGCGGGGGAGGGCGAGCAGTACTTC.

The table lists this clone with a few counts. V gene TRBV5-1 combines with J gene TRBJ2-3, with 9 bases matching TRBD2. CDR1 is SGHRS, CDR2 YFSETQ, per germline. The CDR3 is 15 residues long. V was pared by 2 bases and J by 4 bases, with 5 bases of the junction left unmatched. The CDR3 DNA follows: TGCGCCAGCAGCTTCACGACTAGCGGTGCAGATACGCAGTATTTT. This encodes CASSFTTSGADTQYF.

There are a few counts of this clone. The genes are TRBV2 and TRBJ1-6; 7 positions match TRBD1. Germline V gene sequence: CDR1 SNHLY, CDR2 FYNNEI. V was clipped by 11 bases and J by 7 bases; unmatched bases: 8. The CDR3 is 13 amino acids. This chain's CDR3 is CAVTTGWNSPLHF. CDR3 in DNA: TGTGCCGTGACGACAGGGTGGAATTCACCCCTCCACTTT.

This clone was counted a few times. The chain carries TRBV19 and TRBJ2-2, with D unclear. CDR1 and CDR2 (germline): LNHDA, SQIVND (reference sequence). Trimming took off 5 bases at V and 0 bases at J, with 7 bases between the two ends. CDR3 length: 14 residues. The CDR3 sequence: CASSGQANTGELFF. In nucleotides, the CDR3 is TGTGCCAGTAGTGGGCAGGCGAACACCGGGGAGCTGTTTTTT.

This chain connects TRBV5-1 to TRBJ2-1; 7 nucleotides line up with TRBD1. Germline CDR1 and CDR2: SGHRS and YFSETQ. Trimming at V came to 4 bases and at J to 7 bases, leaving 8 bases not matched to a gene. This CDR3 has 14 amino acids. The CDR3 DNA follows: TGCGCCAGCAGCCCTCAGGGGGATAGTAATGAGCAGTTCTTC. As protein: CASSPQGDSNEQFF.

The table lists this clone with a few counts. The chain carries TRBV5-4 and TRBJ2-3; no definite D call. Germline V gene lookup returns CDR1 SGHNT and CDR2 YYREEE (reference sequence). The CDR3 extends over 14 amino acids. V was clipped by 4 bases and J by 3 bases, with 12 bases between them. CDR3 sequence: CASSPPHLTDTQYF. DNA for the CDR3: TGTGCCAGCAGCCCACCCCACTTAACAGATACGCAGTATTTT.

The CDR3 reads CASSLGGDGYTF. The CDR3 DNA reads TGTGCCAGCAGCTTGGGGGGAGATGGCTACACCTTC. This chain joins TRBV5-4 and TRBJ1-2, with D unresolved. CDR3 size: 12 residues. The ends were cut back, 0 bases at V and 6 bases at J, with 6 bases in the middle. Germline lookup yields CDR1 SGHNT and CDR2 YYREEE (reference sequence).

This clone has only a few counts. The chain is built from TRBV19 and TRBJ2-7, with a weak D call TRBD1 (5 bases). V was clipped by 3 bases and J by 0 bases, with 6 bases between them. CDR1 is LNHDA, CDR2 SQIVND, per germline (reference sequence). This CDR3 has 13 residues. The CDR3 DNA sequence: TGTGCCAGTAGTATTGGACACTCCTACGAGCAGTACTTC. It is translated as CASSIGHSYEQYF.

The chain uses TRBV7-2 and TRBJ2-1; 10 bases agree with TRBD2. There are 15 residues in the CDR3. Germline V gives CDR1 SGHTA, CDR2 FQGNSA. V was pared by 2 bases and J by 5 bases, with 3 bases of the junction left unmatched. CDR3 DNA sequence: TGTGCCAGCAGCTTATTAGCGGGGGGTCACAATGAGCAGTTCTTC. Its protein product is CASSLLAGGHNEQFF.

This clone was recorded a few times. The chain links TRBV7-9 to TRBJ2-3; perhaps TRBD2 as D (6 bases). V lost 8 bases, J lost 8 bases, and 14 bases lay in between. The CDR3 sequence is 12 residues long. Germline V gene lookup returns CDR1 SEHNR and CDR2 FQNEAQ (reference sequence). The CDR3: CASGSRDFTQYF. The CDR3 coding sequence is TGTGCCAGCGGCTCGCGGGACTTTACGCAGTATTTT.

This clone occurred a few times. V usage is TRBV7-2 and J usage is TRBJ2-7, with D tentatively TRBD1 (6 bases). Trimming took off 6 bases at V and 5 bases at J, with 11 bases between the two ends. Germline V gives CDR1 SGHTA, CDR2 FQGNSA. CDR3 length equals 12 residues. CDR3 nucleotide sequence: TGTGCCAGCAGAGACAGGTCCCACGAGCAGTACTTC. This translates into CASRDRSHEQYF.

This clone was found a few times. Here the CDR3 reads CASSLLGGGDRSEQYF. CDR3 nucleotide sequence: TGCGCCAGCAGCTTGCTCGGCGGGGGCGATAGGAGTGAGCAGTACTTC. The genes are TRBV5-1 and TRBJ2-7; maybe TRBD2 (7 bases). The germline V and J ends were trimmed by 1 base and 7 bases, with 21 bases remaining between them. CDR3 length equals 16 residues. Germline CDR1 and CDR2: SGHRS and YFSETQ.

The chain recombines TRBV7-9 with TRBJ2-7; TRBD1 agrees at 9 bases. The germline V gene has CDR1 SEHNR and CDR2 FQNEAQ (reference sequence). The CDR3 contains 14 residues. J lost 5 bases, V lost 3 bases, and 5 bases had no gene match. The CDR3 DNA is TGTGCCAGCAGCTTGGGGACAGGGAGCCACGAGCAGTACTTC. It specifies CASSLGTGSHEQYF.

With respect to this clone: Other DNA sequences in the same sample also yield this CDR3. The J gene is TRBJ2-3, the V gene TRBV7-2, with 8 bases that match TRBD2. With V trimmed by 3 bases and J by 5 bases, 4 bases remained unmatched. CDR3 length: 14 amino acids. Per germline, CDR1 SGHTA and CDR2 FQGNSA. CDR3 amino acids: CASSFGGARDTQYF. As DNA, the CDR3 is TGTGCCAGCAGCTTCGGGGGGGCTAGAGATACGCAGTATTTT. Supplemented by reference TRBV7-2 and TRBJ2-3, the full variable domain reads GAGVSQSPSNKVTEKGKDVELRCDPISGHTALYWYRQSLGQGLEFLIYFQGNSAPDKSGLPSDRFSAERTGGSVSTLTIQRTQQEDSAVYLCASSFGGARDTQYFGPGTRLTVL.

This chain connects TRBV6-6 to TRBJ2-3; 7 bases fit TRBD2. Germline V lookup: CDR1 MNHNY, CDR2 SVGAGI (reference sequence). Trimming at V came to 0 bases and at J to 0 bases, leaving 3 bases not matched to a gene. This CDR3 is 16 amino acids long. CDR3 loop: CASSYSWGGSTDTQYF. The CDR3 region has the DNA TGTGCCAGCAGTTACTCGTGGGGGGGGAGCACAGATACGCAGTATTTT.

This clone was seen just once. The CDR3 here is CASSLASAGGQSEQFF. CDR3 nucleotides: TGTGCCAGCAGCTTGGCGTCGGCGGGGGGGCAAAGTGAGCAGTTCTTC. The V and J genes are TRBV5-4 and TRBJ2-1, with TRBD2 identical over 9 bases. The CDR3 has 16 amino acids. V shed 0 bases and J 9 bases; nucleotides not matched to a gene: 10. Germline lookup yields CDR1 SGHNT and CDR2 YYREEE (reference sequence).

The chain links TRBV7-9 to TRBJ1-5; 7 bases line up with TRBD1. The CDR3 extends over 13 amino acids. Germline loops: CDR1 SEHNR, CDR2 FQNEAQ (reference sequence). Trimming at V came to 5 bases and at J to 3 bases, leaving 1 base not matched to a gene. CDR3 DNA: TGTGCCAGCAGCGGACAGGTCAATCAGCCCCAGCATTTT. Its protein is CASSGQVNQPQHF.

This clone was counted a few times. The V and J genes are TRBV6-6 and TRBJ2-3; D remains ambiguous. Trimming cost V 5 bases and J 6 bases, with 12 bases left between them. This CDR3 comprises 13 residues. Germline V gene sequence: CDR1 MNHNY, CDR2 SVGAGI (reference sequence). The CDR3, as DNA: TGTGCCAGCAGTCCGCGACCGAGGGATACGCAGTATTTT. Its translation is CASSPRPRDTQYF.

J is TRBJ2-7 and V is TRBV6-6; a possible D gene is TRBD2 (6 bases). Trimming removed 3 bases from V and 6 bases from J, with 18 bases in between. Germline V gives CDR1 MNHNY, CDR2 SVGAGI (reference sequence). The CDR3 consists of 15 residues. CDR3 nucleotides: TGTGCCAGCAGTTATCCCGACAGACTAGGACCCGAGCAGTACTTC. This encodes CASSYPDRLGPEQYF.

The chain carries TRBV2 and TRBJ1-1, with 8 nucleotides matching TRBD1. V trimming: 9 bases; J trimming: 1 base; junction bases outside the gene matches: 7. Germline lookup yields CDR1 SNHLY and CDR2 FYNNEI. CDR3 size: 14 residues. CDR3 amino acids: CASRTGWGNTEAFF. DNA of the CDR3: TGTGCCAGTAGGACAGGGTGGGGGAACACTGAAGCTTTCTTT.

A few counts support this clone. V gene TRBV30 combines with J gene TRBJ2-2; D is possibly TRBD1 (5 bases). From germline, CDR1 is GTSNPN and CDR2 SVGIG (reference sequence). V lost 0 bases, J lost 5 bases, and 16 bases lay in between. The CDR3 loop spans 16 amino acids. CDR3 nucleotides: TGTGCCTGGAGTGTACCTTGGGCAGGGTATACCGGGGAGCTGTTTTTT. Its protein product is CAWSVPWAGYTGELFF.

The chain joins TRBV28 to TRBJ2-5; tentative D call: TRBD2 (5 bases). V was clipped by 7 bases and J by 0 bases, with 15 bases between them. The CDR3 spans 15 residues. Germline V gives CDR1 MDHEN, CDR2 SYDVKM. In DNA form, the CDR3 reads TGTGCCAGCACCCCTGGAGGAGGAAACCAAGAGACCCAGTACTTC. Translation: CASTPGGGNQETQYF.

This clone has only a few counts. The chain couples TRBV30 to TRBJ1-6; D uncertain. This CDR3 spans 14 amino acids. Trimming took off 2 bases at V and 2 bases at J, with 7 bases between the two ends. Germline loops: CDR1 GTSNPN, CDR2 SVGIG (reference sequence). In DNA, the CDR3 is TGTGCCTGGAGTACGGTAACCTATAATTCACCCCTCCACTTT. Translated: CAWSTVTYNSPLHF.